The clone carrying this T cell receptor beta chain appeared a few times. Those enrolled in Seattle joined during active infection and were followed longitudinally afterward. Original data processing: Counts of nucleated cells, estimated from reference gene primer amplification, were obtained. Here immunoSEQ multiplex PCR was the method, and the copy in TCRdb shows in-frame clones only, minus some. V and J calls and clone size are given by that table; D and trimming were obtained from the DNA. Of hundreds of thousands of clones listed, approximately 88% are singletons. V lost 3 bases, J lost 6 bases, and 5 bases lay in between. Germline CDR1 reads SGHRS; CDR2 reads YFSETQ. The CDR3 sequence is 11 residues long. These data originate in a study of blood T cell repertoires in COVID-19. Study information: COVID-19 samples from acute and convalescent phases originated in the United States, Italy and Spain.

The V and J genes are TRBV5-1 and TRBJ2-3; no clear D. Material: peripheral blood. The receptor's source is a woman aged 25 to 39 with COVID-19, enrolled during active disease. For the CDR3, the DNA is TGCGCCAGCAGCTATGGCGATACGCAGTATTTT. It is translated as CASSYGDTQYF.